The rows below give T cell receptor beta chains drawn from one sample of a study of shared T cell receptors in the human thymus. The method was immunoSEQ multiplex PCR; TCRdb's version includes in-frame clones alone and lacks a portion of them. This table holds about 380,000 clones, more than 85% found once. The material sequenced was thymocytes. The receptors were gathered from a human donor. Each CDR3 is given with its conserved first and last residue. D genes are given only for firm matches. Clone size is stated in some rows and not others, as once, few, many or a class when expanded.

cdr3_aa: CASTSPGGLRTGELFF
cdr3_nt: TGTGCCAGCACCAGCCCAGGGGGCCTTCGGACCGGGGAGCTGTTTTTT
j_call: TRBJ2-2
d_call: TRBD1
v_call: TRBV27
clone_size: -

cdr3_aa: CASSLTPPPDRLNQPQHF
cdr3_nt: TGTGCCAGCAGTTTAACCCCCCCACCCGACAGGCTCAATCAGCCCCAGCATTTT
j_call: TRBJ1-5
d_call: -
v_call: TRBV27
clone_size: -

cdr3_aa: CASSLFLVGELFF
cdr3_nt: TGTGCCAGCAGTTTATTTTTAGTCGGGGAGCTGTTTTTT
j_call: TRBJ2-2
d_call: -
v_call: TRBV27
clone_size: -

cdr3_aa: CASSPRTSFYEQYF
cdr3_nt: TGTGCCAGCAGCCCACGGACTAGCTTTTACGAGCAGTACTTC
j_call: TRBJ2-7
d_call: TRBD2
v_call: TRBV9
clone_size: -

cdr3_aa: CASSQGREAWWQQYF
cdr3_nt: TGTGCCAGCAGCCAAGGGCGGGAGGCCTGGTGGCAGCAGTACTTC
j_call: TRBJ2-7
d_call: TRBD2
v_call: TRBV14
clone_size: -

cdr3_aa: CASSIWDEQFF
cdr3_nt: TGTGCCAGTAGTATATGGGACGAGCAGTTCTTC
j_call: TRBJ2-1
d_call: -
v_call: TRBV19
clone_size: -

cdr3_aa: CASSYSPMTYPPAQYF
cdr3_nt: TGTGCCAGCAGTTACTCTCCCATGACATATCCCCCGGCCCAGTACTTC
j_call: TRBJ2-5
d_call: -
v_call: TRBV6-5
clone_size: -

cdr3_aa: CASSLRLAGINEQFF
cdr3_nt: TGTGCCAGCAGCTTAAGGCTAGCGGGTATCAATGAGCAGTTCTTC
j_call: TRBJ2-1
d_call: TRBD2
v_call: TRBV7-3
clone_size: -

cdr3_aa: CASSSGLPKSYNEQFF
cdr3_nt: TGTGCCAGCAGCTCGGGACTCCCAAAGTCCTACAATGAGCAGTTCTTC
j_call: TRBJ2-1
d_call: -
v_call: TRBV7-2
clone_size: -

cdr3_aa: CASSLTGRNQPQHF
cdr3_nt: TGTGCCAGCAGTCTGACCGGGCGCAATCAGCCCCAGCATTTT
j_call: TRBJ1-5
d_call: -
v_call: TRBV6-1
clone_size: few

cdr3_aa: CASSYSGAETQYF
cdr3_nt: TGTGCCAGCAGTTACTCAGGGGCAGAGACCCAGTACTTC
j_call: TRBJ2-5
d_call: -
v_call: TRBV6-5
clone_size: -

cdr3_aa: CAWSVRLAGGNEQFF
cdr3_nt: TGTGCCTGGAGTGTACGCCTAGCGGGAGGCAATGAGCAGTTCTTC
j_call: TRBJ2-1
d_call: TRBD2
v_call: TRBV30
clone_size: -

cdr3_aa: CASSPGGAGDDYEQYF
cdr3_nt: TGTGCCAGCAGCCCGGGGGGAGCGGGAGACGACTACGAGCAGTACTTC
j_call: TRBJ2-7
d_call: TRBD2
v_call: TRBV5-6
clone_size: -

cdr3_aa: CASSSDSREQFF
cdr3_nt: TGTGCCAGCAGTTCGGACAGCCGGGAGCAGTTCTTC
j_call: TRBJ2-1
d_call: -
v_call: TRBV28
clone_size: -

cdr3_aa: CASRGWREGPSYEQYF
cdr3_nt: TGCGCCAGCAGAGGATGGCGGGAGGGCCCCTCTTACGAGCAGTACTTC
j_call: TRBJ2-7
d_call: TRBD2
v_call: TRBV10-2
clone_size: -

cdr3_aa: CASSIARRTSGSLLYEQYF
cdr3_nt: TGTGCCAGTAGTATAGCCCGCCGGACTAGCGGGAGTCTCCTCTACGAGCAGTACTTC
j_call: TRBJ2-7
d_call: TRBD2
v_call: TRBV19
clone_size: -

cdr3_aa: CASSHGNRDPYNEQFF
cdr3_nt: TGTGCCAGCAGCCACGGAAACAGGGACCCCTACAATGAGCAGTTCTTC
j_call: TRBJ2-1
d_call: -
v_call: TRBV4-2
clone_size: -

cdr3_aa: CSVEGGRRLAGVVYTDTQYF
cdr3_nt: TGCAGCGTTGAAGGAGGGCGAAGGCTAGCGGGAGTAGTGTATACAGATACGCAGTATTTT
j_call: TRBJ2-3
d_call: TRBD2
v_call: TRBV29-1
clone_size: once

cdr3_aa: CASSDSSGQGGYYNEQFF
cdr3_nt: TGTGCCAGCAGTGACTCCTCAGGACAGGGGGGATACTACAATGAGCAGTTCTTC
j_call: TRBJ2-1
d_call: TRBD1
v_call: TRBV28
clone_size: -

cdr3_aa: CAWSETRSGNTIYF
cdr3_nt: TGTGCCTGGAGTGAAACCAGGTCTGGAAACACCATATATTTT
j_call: TRBJ1-3
d_call: -
v_call: TRBV30
clone_size: -

cdr3_aa: CATRGSFGRLAGERSYEQYF
cdr3_nt: TGTGCCACCAGAGGGTCCTTTGGTCGGCTAGCGGGAGAACGGTCCTACGAGCAGTACTTC
j_call: TRBJ2-7
d_call: TRBD2
v_call: TRBV15
clone_size: -

cdr3_aa: CATSRGDRVGQPQHF
cdr3_nt: TGTGCCACCAGCAGAGGGGACAGGGTGGGCCAGCCCCAGCATTTT
j_call: TRBJ1-5
d_call: TRBD1
v_call: TRBV15
clone_size: -

cdr3_aa: CASSLVPGVYEQYF
cdr3_nt: TGTGCCAGCAGCTTAGTGCCGGGAGTATACGAGCAGTACTTC
j_call: TRBJ2-7
d_call: -
v_call: TRBV11-2
clone_size: -

cdr3_aa: CASSLTGEVAEAFF
cdr3_nt: TGTGCCAGCAGTTTAACCGGGGAGGTTGCTGAAGCTTTCTTT
j_call: TRBJ1-1
d_call: -
v_call: TRBV28
clone_size: -

cdr3_aa: CASSIGSERGGANVLTF
cdr3_nt: TGTGCCAGTAGTATTGGTAGCGAACGGGGTGGGGCCAACGTCCTGACTTTC
j_call: TRBJ2-6
d_call: -
v_call: TRBV19
clone_size: -

cdr3_aa: CASSFGGEQYF
cdr3_nt: TGTGCCAGCAGTTTCGGTGGGGAGCAGTACTTC
j_call: TRBJ2-7
d_call: -
v_call: TRBV28
clone_size: -

cdr3_aa: CASPGTGNYGYTF
cdr3_nt: TGTGCCAGTCCCGGGACAGGGAACTATGGCTACACCTTC
j_call: TRBJ1-2
d_call: TRBD1
v_call: TRBV30
clone_size: -

cdr3_aa: CASSQDRTSGRSHEQYF
cdr3_nt: TGTGCCAGCAGCCAAGACCGGACTAGCGGGAGATCCCACGAGCAGTACTTC
j_call: TRBJ2-7
d_call: TRBD2
v_call: TRBV14
clone_size: -

cdr3_aa: CASNLPTAHEQYF
cdr3_nt: TGTGCCAGCAACCTTCCAACGGCCCACGAGCAGTACTTC
j_call: TRBJ2-7
d_call: -
v_call: TRBV6-1
clone_size: -